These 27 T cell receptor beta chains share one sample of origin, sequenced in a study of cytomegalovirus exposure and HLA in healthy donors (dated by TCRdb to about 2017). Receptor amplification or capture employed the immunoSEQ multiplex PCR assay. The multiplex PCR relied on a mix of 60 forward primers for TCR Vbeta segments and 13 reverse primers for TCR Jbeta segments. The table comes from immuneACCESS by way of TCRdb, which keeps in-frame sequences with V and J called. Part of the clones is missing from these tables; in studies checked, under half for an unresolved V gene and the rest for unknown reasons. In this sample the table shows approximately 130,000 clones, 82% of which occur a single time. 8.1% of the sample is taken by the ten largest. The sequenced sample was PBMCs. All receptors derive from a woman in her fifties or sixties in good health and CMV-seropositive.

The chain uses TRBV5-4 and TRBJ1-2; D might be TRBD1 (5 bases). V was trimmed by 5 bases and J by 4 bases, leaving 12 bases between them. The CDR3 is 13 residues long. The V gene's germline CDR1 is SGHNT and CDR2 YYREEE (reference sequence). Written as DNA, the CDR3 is TGTGCCAGCAGTTTTCCCGGGGGCTATGGCTACACCTTC. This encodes CASSFPGGYGYTF. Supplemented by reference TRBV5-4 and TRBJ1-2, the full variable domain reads ETGVTQSPTHLIKTRGQQVTLRCSSQSGHNTVSWYQQALGQGPQFIFQYYREEENGRGNFPPRFSGLQFPNYSSELNVNALELDDSALYLCASSFPGGYGYTFGSGTRLTVV.

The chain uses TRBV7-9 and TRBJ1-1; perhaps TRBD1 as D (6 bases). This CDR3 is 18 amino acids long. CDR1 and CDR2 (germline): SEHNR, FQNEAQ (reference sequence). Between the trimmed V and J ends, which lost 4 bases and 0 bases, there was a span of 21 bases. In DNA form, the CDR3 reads TGTGCCAGCAGCTCCCGGGTGCCCAGGGGCACAGTGAACACTGAAGCTTTCTTT. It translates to CASSSRVPRGTVNTEAFF.

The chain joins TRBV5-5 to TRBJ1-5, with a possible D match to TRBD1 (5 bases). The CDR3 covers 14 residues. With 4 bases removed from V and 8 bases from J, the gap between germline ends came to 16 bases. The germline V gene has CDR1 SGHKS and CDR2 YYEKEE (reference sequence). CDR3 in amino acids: CASSPQTAWKPQHF. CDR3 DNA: TGTGCCAGCAGCCCCCAGACAGCCTGGAAGCCCCAGCATTTT.

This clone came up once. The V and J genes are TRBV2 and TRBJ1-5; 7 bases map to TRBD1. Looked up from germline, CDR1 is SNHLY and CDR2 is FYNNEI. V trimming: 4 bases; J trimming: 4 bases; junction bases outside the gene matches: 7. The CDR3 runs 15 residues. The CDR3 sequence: CASSVSARGNQPQHF. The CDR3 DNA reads TGTGCCAGCAGTGTCTCCGCCAGGGGGAATCAGCCCCAGCATTTT.

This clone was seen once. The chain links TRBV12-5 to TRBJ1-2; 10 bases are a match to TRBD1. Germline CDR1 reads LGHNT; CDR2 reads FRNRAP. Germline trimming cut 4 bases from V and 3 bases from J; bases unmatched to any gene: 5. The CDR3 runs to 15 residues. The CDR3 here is CASGSDRGQYYGYTF. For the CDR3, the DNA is TGTGCTAGTGGTTCCGACAGGGGGCAGTACTATGGCTACACCTTC.

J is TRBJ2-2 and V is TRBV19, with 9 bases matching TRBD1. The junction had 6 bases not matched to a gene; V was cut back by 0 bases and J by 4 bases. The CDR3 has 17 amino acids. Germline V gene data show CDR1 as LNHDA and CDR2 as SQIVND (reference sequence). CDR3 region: CASSIEGTGYGTGELFF. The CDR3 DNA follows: TGTGCCAGTAGTATAGAAGGGACAGGGTACGGCACCGGGGAGCTGTTTTTT.

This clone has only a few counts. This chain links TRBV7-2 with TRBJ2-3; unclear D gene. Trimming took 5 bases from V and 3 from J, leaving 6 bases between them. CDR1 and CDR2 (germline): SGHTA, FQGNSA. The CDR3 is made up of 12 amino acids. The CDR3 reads CASSPQTDTQYF. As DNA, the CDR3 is TGTGCCAGCAGCCCCCAGACAGATACGCAGTATTTT.

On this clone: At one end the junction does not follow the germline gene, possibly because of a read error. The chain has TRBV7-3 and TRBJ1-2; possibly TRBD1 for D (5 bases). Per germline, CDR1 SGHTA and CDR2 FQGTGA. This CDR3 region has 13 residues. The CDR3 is CASSLSSRTIRAF. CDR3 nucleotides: TGTGCCAGCAGCTTAAGTTCGAGGACAATAAGAGCCTTC.

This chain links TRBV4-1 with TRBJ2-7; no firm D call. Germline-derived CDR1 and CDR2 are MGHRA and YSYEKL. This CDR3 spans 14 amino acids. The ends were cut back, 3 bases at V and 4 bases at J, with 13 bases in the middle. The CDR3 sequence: CASSQFEAQYEQYF. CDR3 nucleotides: TGCGCCAGCAGCCAGTTCGAGGCACAATACGAGCAGTACTTC.

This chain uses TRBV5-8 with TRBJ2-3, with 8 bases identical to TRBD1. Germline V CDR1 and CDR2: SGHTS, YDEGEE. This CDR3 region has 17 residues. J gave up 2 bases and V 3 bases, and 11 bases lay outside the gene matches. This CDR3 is CASSSIRTGWFTDTQYF. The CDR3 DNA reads TGTGCCAGCAGCTCGATACGGACAGGGTGGTTCACAGATACGCAGTATTTT.

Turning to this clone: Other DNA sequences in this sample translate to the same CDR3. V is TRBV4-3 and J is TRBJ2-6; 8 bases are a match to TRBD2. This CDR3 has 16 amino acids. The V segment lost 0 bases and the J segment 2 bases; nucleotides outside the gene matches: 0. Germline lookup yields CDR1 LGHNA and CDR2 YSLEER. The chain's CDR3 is CASSQDSGAGANVLTF. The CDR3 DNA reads TGCGCCAGCAGCCAAGATAGCGGGGCTGGGGCCAACGTCCTGACTTTC.

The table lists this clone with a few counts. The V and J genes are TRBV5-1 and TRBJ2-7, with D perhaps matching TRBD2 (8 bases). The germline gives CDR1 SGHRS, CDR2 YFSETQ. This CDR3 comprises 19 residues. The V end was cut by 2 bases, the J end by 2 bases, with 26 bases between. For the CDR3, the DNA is TGCGCCAGCAGCTTTACCCCACTAGCGGTCTCCCAGGGGGCCTACGAGCAGTACTTC. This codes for CASSFTPLAVSQGAYEQYF.

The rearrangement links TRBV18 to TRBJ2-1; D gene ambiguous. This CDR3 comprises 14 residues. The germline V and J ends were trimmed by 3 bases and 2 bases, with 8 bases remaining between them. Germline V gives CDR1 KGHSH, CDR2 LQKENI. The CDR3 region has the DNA TGTGCCAGCTCACCCGGTGGTCCCTACAATGAGCAGTTCTTC. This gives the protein CASSPGGPYNEQFF.

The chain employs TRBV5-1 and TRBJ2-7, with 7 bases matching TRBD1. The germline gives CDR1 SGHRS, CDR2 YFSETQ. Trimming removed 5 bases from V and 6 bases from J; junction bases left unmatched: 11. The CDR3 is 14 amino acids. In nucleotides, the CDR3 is TGCGCCAGCAGTAGGGTGTACAGGGGTCCCGAGCAGTACTTC. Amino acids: CASSRVYRGPEQYF.

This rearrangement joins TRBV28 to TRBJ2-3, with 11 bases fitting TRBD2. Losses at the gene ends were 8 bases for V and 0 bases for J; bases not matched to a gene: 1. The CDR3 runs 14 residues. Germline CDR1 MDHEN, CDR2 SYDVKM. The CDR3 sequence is CASWTSGSTDTQYF. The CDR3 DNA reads TGTGCCAGCTGGACTAGCGGGAGCACAGATACGCAGTATTTT.

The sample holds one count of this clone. DNA of the CDR3: TGTGCCAGCAGCCGCGGGACAGGGTGGAATCAGCCCCAGCATTTT. Protein sequence: CASSRGTGWNQPQHF. This chain links TRBV7-9 with TRBJ1-5, with 9 bases fitting TRBD1. This CDR3 has 15 amino acids. Germline CDR1 and CDR2: SEHNR and FQNEAQ (reference sequence). The trim removed 5 bases at V and 4 bases at J, leaving 6 bases unmatched.

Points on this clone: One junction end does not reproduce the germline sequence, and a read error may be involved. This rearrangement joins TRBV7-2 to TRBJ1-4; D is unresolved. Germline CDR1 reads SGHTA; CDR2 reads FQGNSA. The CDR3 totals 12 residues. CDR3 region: CAISYRSQKLFF. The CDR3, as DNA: TGTGCCATCAGCTATAGGAGCCAAAAACTGTTTTTT.

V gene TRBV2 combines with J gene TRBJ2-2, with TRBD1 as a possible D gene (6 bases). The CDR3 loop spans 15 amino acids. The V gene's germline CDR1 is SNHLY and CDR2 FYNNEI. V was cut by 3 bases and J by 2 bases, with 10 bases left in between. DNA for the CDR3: TGTGCCAGCAGTGATCCAGGGGAAAACACCGGGGAGCTGTTTTTT. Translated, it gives CASSDPGENTGELFF. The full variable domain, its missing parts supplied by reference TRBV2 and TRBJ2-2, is EPEVTQTPSHQVTQMGQEVILRCVPISNHLYFYWYRQILGQKVEFLVSFYNNEISEKSEIFDDQFSVERPDGSNFTLKIRSTKLEDSAMYFCASSDPGENTGELFFGEGSRLTVL.

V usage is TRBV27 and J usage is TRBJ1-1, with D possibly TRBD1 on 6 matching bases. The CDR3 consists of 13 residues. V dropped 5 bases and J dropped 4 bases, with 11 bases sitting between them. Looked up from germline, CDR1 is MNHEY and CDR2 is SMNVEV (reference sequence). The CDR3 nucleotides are TGTGCCAGCAGTAACCAGGGGCCCACTGAAGCTTTCTTT. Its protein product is CASSNQGPTEAFF.

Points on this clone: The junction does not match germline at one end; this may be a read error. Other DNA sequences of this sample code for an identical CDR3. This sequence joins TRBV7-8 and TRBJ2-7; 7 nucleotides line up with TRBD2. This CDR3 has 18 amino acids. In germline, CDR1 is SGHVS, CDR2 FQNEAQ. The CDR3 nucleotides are TGTGCCAGCAGCTTGGGACTATCCAAACCAGTAAGCTCCTATGAGCAGTACTTC. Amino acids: CASSLGLSKPVSSYEQYF.

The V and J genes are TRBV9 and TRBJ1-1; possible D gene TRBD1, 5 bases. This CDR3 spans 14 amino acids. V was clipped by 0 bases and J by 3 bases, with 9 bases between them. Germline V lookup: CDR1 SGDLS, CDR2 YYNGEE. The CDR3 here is CASSVGGVDTEAFF. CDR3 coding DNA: TGTGCCAGCAGCGTAGGGGGCGTGGACACTGAAGCTTTCTTT.

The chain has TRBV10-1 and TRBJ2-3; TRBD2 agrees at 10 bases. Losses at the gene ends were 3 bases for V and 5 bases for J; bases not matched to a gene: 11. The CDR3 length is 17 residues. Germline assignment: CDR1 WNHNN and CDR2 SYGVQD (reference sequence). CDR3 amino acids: CASSERGLAGVVDTQYF. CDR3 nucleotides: TGCGCCAGCAGTGAACGAGGGCTAGCGGGAGTGGTAGATACGCAGTATTTT.

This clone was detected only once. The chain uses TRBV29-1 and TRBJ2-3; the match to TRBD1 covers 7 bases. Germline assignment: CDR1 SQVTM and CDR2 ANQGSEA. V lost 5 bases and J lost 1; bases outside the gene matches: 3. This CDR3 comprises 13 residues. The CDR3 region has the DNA TGCAGCGTTCCAGGACAGGGCACAGATACGCAGTATTTT. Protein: CSVPGQGTDTQYF.

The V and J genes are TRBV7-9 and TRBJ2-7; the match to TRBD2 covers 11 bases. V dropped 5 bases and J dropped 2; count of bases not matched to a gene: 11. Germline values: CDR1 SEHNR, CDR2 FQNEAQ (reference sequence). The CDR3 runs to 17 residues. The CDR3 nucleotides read TGTGCCAGCAGCCGATACCTGACTAGCGGGGATACCTACGAGCAGTACTTC. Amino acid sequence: CASSRYLTSGDTYEQYF.

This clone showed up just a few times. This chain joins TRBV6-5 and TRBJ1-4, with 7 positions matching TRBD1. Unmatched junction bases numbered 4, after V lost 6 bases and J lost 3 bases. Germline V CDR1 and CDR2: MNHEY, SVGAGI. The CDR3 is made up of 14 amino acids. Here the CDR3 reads CASRYQGANEKLFF. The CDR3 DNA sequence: TGTGCCAGCAGATACCAGGGGGCTAATGAAAAACTGTTTTTT.

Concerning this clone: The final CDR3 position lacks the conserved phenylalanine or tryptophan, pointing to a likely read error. As DNA, the CDR3 is TGTGCCAGCAGTTTATCGGGCCACCGGGACGGGGACTACGAGCAGTACCTC. Its protein product is CASSLSGHRDGDYEQYL. This rearrangement joins TRBV27 to TRBJ2-7; D is tentatively TRBD1 or TRBD2 (5 bases each). CDR3 length equals 17 residues. Looked up from germline, CDR1 is MNHEY and CDR2 is SMNVEV (reference sequence). V was cut by 0 bases and J by 3 bases, with 18 bases left in between.

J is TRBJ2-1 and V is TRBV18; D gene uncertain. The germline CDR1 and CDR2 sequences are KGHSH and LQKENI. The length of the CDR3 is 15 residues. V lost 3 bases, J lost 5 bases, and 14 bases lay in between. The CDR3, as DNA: TGTGCCAGCTCACCGGGCGTCTCCCAAGACAATGAGCAGTTCTTC. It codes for CASSPGVSQDNEQFF. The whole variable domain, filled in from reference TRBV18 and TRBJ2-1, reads NAGVMQNPRHLVRRRGQEARLRCSPMKGHSHVYWYRQLPEEGLKFMVYLQKENIIDESGMPKERFSAEFPKEGPSILRIQQVVRGDSAAYFCASSPGVSQDNEQFFGPGTRLTVL.